This TCR beta chain was captured by sequencing in a study of cytomegalovirus exposure and HLA in healthy donors. Findings and limits, study-wide: Rare TCR sequences predominated, though certain public TCRs were found in many donors. Analyzed later, most CMV-associated TCR beta chains appeared HLA-restricted. Previously analyzed data showed that most TCR beta V segments were productive at a frequency of about 87% or about 30%. Being indistinguishable, some V segments were excluded, TRBV6-2 and TRBV6-3 among them.

This clone has only a few counts. Its target is not known. A multiplex PCR was run with 60 Vbeta primers and 13 Jbeta primers. The method was immunoSEQ multiplex PCR; TCRdb's version includes in-frame clones alone and lacks a portion of them. The data contain some 200,000 clones, almost 70% of them seen just once; the ten biggest clones take up around 2.6%. The CDR3 length is 16 residues. CDR1 and CDR2 (germline): MNHNY, SVGAGI (reference sequence). Trimming pared 2 bases from V and 2 bases from J, leaving 13 bases between. The TCR originated in a middle-aged man in good health and CMV-seropositive. The genes are TRBV6-6 and TRBJ2-1, with D tentatively TRBD2 (7 bases). Sample: PBMCs. The CDR3 coding sequence is TGTGCCAGCAGTTACGGGTCGGGGGGCACCTACAATGAGCAGTTCTTC. This codes for CASSYGSGGTYNEQFF.